These T cell receptor beta chains were read from a single sample in a study of blood T cell repertoires in COVID-19. The data were produced by immunoSEQ multiplex PCR, yet TCRdb's version contains in-frame clones alone and is incomplete. The data hold about 230,000 clones, with about four fifths observed a single time. Material for sequencing was peripheral blood. These TCRs come from an elderly woman with COVID-19, enrolled during active disease. Both conserved end residues are part of each CDR3. D genes are given only for firm matches. Clone size, where shown, is once, few, many, or a class for clones that have expanded.

abundance | j_gene | v_gene | len | d_gene | CDR3aa | CDR3nt
. | TRBJ2-5 | TRBV28 | 13 | . | CASSLVTGETQYF | TGTGCCAGCAGTTTAGTCACAGGAGAGACCCAGTACTTC
. | TRBJ2-2 | TRBV7-3 | 12 | . | CASSSYTGELFF | TGTGCCAGCAGCTCTTACACCGGGGAGCTGTTTTTT
once | TRBJ2-1 | TRBV6-5 | 15 | . | CASHPGDSSYNEQFF | TGTGCCAGCCACCCGGGGGACAGCTCCTACAATGAGCAGTTCTTC
. | TRBJ1-1 | TRBV30 | 13 | TRBD1 | CAHRTGLNTEAFF | TGTGCCCACCGGACAGGTTTGAACACTGAAGCTTTCTTT
. | TRBJ2-3 | TRBV9 | 17 | . | CASSVRRISEVTDTQYF | TGTGCCAGCAGCGTAAGGCGCATATCGGAGGTCACAGATACGCAGTATTTT
. | TRBJ1-3 | TRBV18 | 15 | . | CASSPDSISGNTIYF | TGTGCCAGCTCACCAGACAGCATCTCTGGAAACACCATATATTTT
. | TRBJ2-3 | TRBV28 | 13 | . | CASGSGDTDTQYF | TGTGCCAGCGGGTCCGGGGACACAGATACGCAGTATTTT
few | TRBJ1-2 | TRBV28 | 12 | . | CASQRERRGYTF | TGTGCCAGCCAGAGGGAGAGGCGCGGCTACACCTTC
. | TRBJ1-2 | TRBV19 | 16 | . | CASHLGRADTNYGYTF | TGTGCCAGCCACCTAGGGAGGGCGGACACTAACTATGGCTACACCTTC
. | TRBJ2-2 | TRBV19 | 18 | TRBD1 | CASRRDREGILLTGELFF | TGTGCCAGTAGGAGGGACAGGGAAGGCATACTGTTGACCGGGGAGCTGTTTTTT
. | TRBJ1-4 | TRBV4-1 | 15 | . | CASSQSGQRNEKLFF | TGCGCCAGCAGCCAGTCAGGACAGCGCAATGAAAAACTGTTTTTT
. | TRBJ1-1 | TRBV5-1 | 14 | TRBD1 | CASSSGQANTEAFF | TGCGCCAGCAGCTCGGGACAGGCGAACACTGAAGCTTTCTTT
. | TRBJ2-5 | TRBV11-3 | 12 | TRBD1 | CASSRTGETQYF | TGTGCCAGCAGCAGGACAGGAGAGACCCAGTACTTC
once | TRBJ2-7 | TRBV18 | 16 | TRBD1 | CASSPRDRGTEIEQYF | TGTGCCAGCTCACCCCGCGACAGGGGGACTGAAATCGAGCAGTACTTC
. | TRBJ1-6 | TRBV5-4 | 15 | . | CASSTTRQVDSPLHF | TGTGCCAGCAGCACTACCAGACAGGTAGATTCACCCCTCCACTTT
. | TRBJ1-5 | TRBV28 | 12 | TRBD1 | CASDRANQPQHF | TGTGCCTCCGACAGGGCGAACCAGCCCCAGCATTTT
few | TRBJ1-2 | TRBV2 | 13 | TRBD1 | CASSPGQNYGYTF | TGTGCCAGCAGTCCGGGACAGAACTATGGCTACACCTTC
. | TRBJ2-5 | TRBV6-5 | 12 | . | CASSSTEETQYF | TGTGCCAGCAGTTCGACAGAAGAGACCCAGTACTTC
. | TRBJ1-1 | TRBV11-2 | 14 | . | CASSLSPKAIEAFF | TGTGCCAGCAGCTTGAGTCCGAAAGCGATTGAAGCTTTCTTT
. | TRBJ2-3 | TRBV19 | 16 | TRBD2 | CASSGRLAGGPDTQYF | TGTGCCAGTAGTGGACGACTAGCGGGGGGGCCAGATACGCAGTATTTT
. | TRBJ1-1 | TRBV7-9 | 13 | . | CASSLSGVDEAFF | TGTGCCAGCAGCTTAAGCGGGGTTGATGAAGCTTTCTTT
. | TRBJ1-6 | TRBV3-1/TRBV3-2 | 12 | . | CASSTQVSPLHF | TGTGCCAGCAGTACCCAGGTTTCACCCCTCCACTTT
. | TRBJ1-2 | TRBV7-2 | 13 | . | CASSSAQAFGYTF | TGTGCCAGCAGCTCCGCTCAGGCTTTTGGCTACACCTTC
. | TRBJ2-2 | TRBV28 | 15 | . | CASSRADIRGGELFF | TGTGCCAGCAGCCGGGCGGACATTAGGGGTGGGGAGCTGTTTTTT
many | TRBJ2-7 | TRBV5-6 | 15 | TRBD2 | CASRGEGPGVHEQYF | TGTGCCAGCAGGGGGGAGGGTCCGGGGGTCCACGAGCAGTACTTC
few | TRBJ2-3 | TRBV4-2 | 15 | TRBD2 | CASSREAGAGDTQYF | TGTGCCAGCAGCCGAGAAGCGGGAGCGGGAGATACGCAGTATTTT
. | TRBJ1-1 | TRBV7-3 | 14 | . | CASSLPGKNTEAFF | TGTGCCAGCAGCTTACCAGGGAAGAACACTGAAGCTTTCTTT
. | TRBJ1-1 | TRBV7-9 | 15 | TRBD1 | CASSLAHRGQAEAFF | TGTGCCAGCAGCTTAGCCCACAGGGGGCAGGCTGAAGCTTTCTTT
. | TRBJ2-3 | TRBV7-8 | 16 | . | CASSPRWQRGTDTQYF | TGTGCCAGCAGTCCGAGGTGGCAGAGGGGCACAGATACGCAGTATTTT
. | TRBJ2-5 | TRBV18 | 14 | . | CASSPRPPQETQYF | TGTGCCAGCTCACCACGGCCCCCTCAAGAGACCCAGTACTTC
few | TRBJ2-2 | TRBV18 | 14 | . | CASWASRGAGELFF | TGTGCCAGCTGGGCTAGCCGTGGCGCCGGGGAGCTGTTTTTT
. | TRBJ2-5 | TRBV3-1/TRBV3-2 | 15 | . | CASSPIATDQETQYF | TGTGCCAGCAGCCCGATAGCTACCGACCAAGAGACCCAGTACTTC
. | TRBJ2-7 | TRBV11-2 | 13 | TRBD2 | CASSLGGGREQYF | TGTGCCAGCAGCTTAGGTGGCGGGAGAGAGCAGTACTTC
. | TRBJ1-1 | TRBV5-4 | 15 | TRBD1 | CASSPRTGRNTEAFF | TGTGCCAGCAGCCCTAGGACAGGACGGAACACTGAAGCTTTCTTT
once | TRBJ1-4 | TRBV5-6 | 14 | . | CASSAGRRMEKLFF | TGTGCCAGCAGCGCGGGACGGCGAATGGAAAAACTGTTTTTT
. | TRBJ2-5 | TRBV7-3 | 13 | . | CASSSGPGGTQYF | TGTGCCAGCAGCTCGGGACCCGGGGGGACCCAGTACTTC
. | TRBJ1-1 | TRBV10-2 | 12 | TRBD1 | CASGQGNTEAFF | TGCGCCAGCGGACAGGGTAACACTGAAGCTTTCTTT
. | TRBJ1-6 | TRBV28 | 15 | . | CASTISTGQNSPLHF | TGTGCCAGCACCATATCGACAGGACAAAATTCACCCCTCCACTTT
. | TRBJ1-2 | TRBV28 | 13 | . | CASSPGFLYGYTF | TGTGCCAGCAGCCCAGGGTTCCTCTATGGCTACACCTTC
. | TRBJ1-2 | TRBV5-4 | 13 | . | CASKGEVYYGYTF | TGTGCCAGCAAGGGAGAAGTCTACTATGGCTACACCTTC
. | TRBJ1-2 | TRBV2 | 11 | . | CASTGGGGYTF | TGTGCCAGCACCGGGGGGGGTGGCTACACCTTC
. | TRBJ2-7 | TRBV5-1 | 15 | TRBD2 | CASSHGRGGSYEQYF | TGCGCCAGCAGCCACGGAAGGGGAGGGTCCTACGAGCAGTACTTC
few | TRBJ2-3 | TRBV12-5 | 18 | TRBD2 | CASGLVRGEGHVTDTQYF | TGTGCTAGTGGTTTGGTACGGGGGGAGGGCCATGTAACAGATACGCAGTATTTT
. | TRBJ2-1 | TRBV5-1 | 14 | TRBD2 | CASSIGDYNNEQFF | TGCGCCAGCTCCATAGGGGACTATAACAATGAGCAGTTCTTC
. | TRBJ1-1 | TRBV7-9 | 14 | . | CASSAGTPNTEAFF | TGTGCCAGCAGCGCCGGGACACCAAACACTGAAGCTTTCTTT